This T cell receptor (beta chain) was profiled in a study of long-term antiretroviral therapy in people with HIV. Whole-study findings and limits: In samples taken after ART, diversity increased but remained below transplant donor control levels.

It was version v3.0 of the immunoSEQ assay that was run at survey level. The repertoire was sequenced with immunoSEQ multiplex PCR; TCRdb's copy has only in-frame clones and lacks some. Of approximately 36,000 clones in the sample, roughly 82% were seen once. Comments on this clone: The antigen is not known.

The CDR3 is made up of 16 amino acids. V was cut by 5 bases and J by 4 bases, with 17 bases left in between. The V gene's germline CDR1 is SGHVS and CDR2 FQNEAQ. The chain carries TRBV7-8 and TRBJ2-2; TRBD1 might be the D (5 bases). The TCR originated in a man aged 18 to 30 with HIV. Sequencing was performed on unsorted PBMCs, taken 0.6 years after starting antiretroviral therapy. The CDR3 DNA is TGTGCCAGCAGCCCCCAGTGGTTAGGGGTCACCGGGGAGCTGTTTTTT. Its protein is CASSPQWLGVTGELFF.